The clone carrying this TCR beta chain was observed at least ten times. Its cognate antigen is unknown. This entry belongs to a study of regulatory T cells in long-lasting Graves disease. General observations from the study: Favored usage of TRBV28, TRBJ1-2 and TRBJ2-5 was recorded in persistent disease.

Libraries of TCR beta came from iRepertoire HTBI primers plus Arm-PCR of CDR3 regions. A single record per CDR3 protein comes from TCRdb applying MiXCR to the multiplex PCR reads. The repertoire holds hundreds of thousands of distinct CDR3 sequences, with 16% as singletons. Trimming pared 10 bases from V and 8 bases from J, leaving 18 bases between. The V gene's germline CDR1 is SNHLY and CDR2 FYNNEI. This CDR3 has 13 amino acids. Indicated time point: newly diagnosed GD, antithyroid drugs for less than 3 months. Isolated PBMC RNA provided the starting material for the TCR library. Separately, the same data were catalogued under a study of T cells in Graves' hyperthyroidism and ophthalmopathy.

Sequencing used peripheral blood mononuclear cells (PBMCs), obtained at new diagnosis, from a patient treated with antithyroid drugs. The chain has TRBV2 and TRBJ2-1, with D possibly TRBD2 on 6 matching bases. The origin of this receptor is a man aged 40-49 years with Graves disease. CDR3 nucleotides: TGTGCCAAGACGTTGGGGGGTGGGGATGAGCAGTTCTTC. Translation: CAKTLGGGDEQFF.